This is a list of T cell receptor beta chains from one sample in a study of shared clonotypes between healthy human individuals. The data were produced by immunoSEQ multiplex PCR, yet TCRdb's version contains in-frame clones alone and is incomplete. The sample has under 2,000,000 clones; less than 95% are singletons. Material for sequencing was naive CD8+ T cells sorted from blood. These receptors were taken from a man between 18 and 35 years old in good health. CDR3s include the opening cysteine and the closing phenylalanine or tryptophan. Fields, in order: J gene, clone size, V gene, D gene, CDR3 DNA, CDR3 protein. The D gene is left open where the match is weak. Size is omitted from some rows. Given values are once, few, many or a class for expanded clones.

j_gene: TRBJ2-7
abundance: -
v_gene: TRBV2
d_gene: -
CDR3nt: TGTGCCAGCAGTGAGGGGGGAATCACCTACGAGCAGTACTTC
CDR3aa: CASSEGGITYEQYF

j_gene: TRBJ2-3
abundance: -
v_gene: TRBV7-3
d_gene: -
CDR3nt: TGTGCCAGCAGCCCCGTAATGACTAGCACAGATACGCAGTATTTT
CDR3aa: CASSPVMTSTDTQYF

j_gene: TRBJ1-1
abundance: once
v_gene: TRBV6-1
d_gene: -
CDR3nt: TGTGCCAGCAGTGAATCTATTTACCTGAACACTGAAGCTTTCTTT
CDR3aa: CASSESIYLNTEAFF

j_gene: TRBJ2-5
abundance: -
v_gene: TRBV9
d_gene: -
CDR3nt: TGTGCCAGCAGCGTAGATGGGTCCCAAGAGACCCAGTACTTC
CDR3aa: CASSVDGSQETQYF

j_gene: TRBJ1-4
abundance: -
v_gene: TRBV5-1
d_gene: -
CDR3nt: TGCGCCAGCAGCCTTACGACAGGAGAAAAACTGTTTTTT
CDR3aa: CASSLTTGEKLFF

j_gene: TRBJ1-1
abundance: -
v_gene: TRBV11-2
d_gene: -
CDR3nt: TGTGCCAGCAGCTTCGGGGTTCAAGGGCACACTGAAGCTTTCTTT
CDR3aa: CASSFGVQGHTEAFF

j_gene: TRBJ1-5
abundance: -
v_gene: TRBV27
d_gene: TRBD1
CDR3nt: TGTGCCAGCAGTCTGACAGGGAGTAATCAGCCCCAGCATTTT
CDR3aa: CASSLTGSNQPQHF

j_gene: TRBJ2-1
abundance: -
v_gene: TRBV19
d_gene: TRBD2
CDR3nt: TGTGCCAGTAGTATCTCGTCTAGCGGGTTTAATGAGCAGTTCTTC
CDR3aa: CASSISSSGFNEQFF

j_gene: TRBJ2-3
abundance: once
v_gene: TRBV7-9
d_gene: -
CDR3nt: TGTGCCAGCAGCCCAACAGGTCTAGGGGGCACAGATACGCAGTATTTT
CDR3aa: CASSPTGLGGTDTQYF

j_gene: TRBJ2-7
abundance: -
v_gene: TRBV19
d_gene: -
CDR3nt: TGTGCCAGTAGTATAGAGCCAGGGTCCTACGAGCAGTACTTC
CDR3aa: CASSIEPGSYEQYF

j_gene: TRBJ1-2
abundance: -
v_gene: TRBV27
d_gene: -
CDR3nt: TGTGCCAGCAGTTTAAATGTCAACAACTATGGCTACACCTTC
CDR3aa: CASSLNVNNYGYTF

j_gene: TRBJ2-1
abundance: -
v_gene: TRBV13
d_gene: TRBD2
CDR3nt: TGTGCCAGCAGCGAGGAACTAGCGGGAGAAAGCGAGCAGTTCTTC
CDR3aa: CASSEELAGESEQFF

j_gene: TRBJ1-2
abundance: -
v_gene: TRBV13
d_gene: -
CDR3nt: TGTGCCAGCAGCTTCTTGGCAGGCACTAACTATGGCTACACCTTC
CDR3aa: CASSFLAGTNYGYTF

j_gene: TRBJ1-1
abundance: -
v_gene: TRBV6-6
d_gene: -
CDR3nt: TGTGCCAGCAGCGACCGCGACTTGACATTGAACACTGAAGCTTTCTTT
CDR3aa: CASSDRDLTLNTEAFF

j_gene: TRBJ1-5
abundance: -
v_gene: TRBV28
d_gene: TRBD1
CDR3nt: TGTGCCAGCAGTGCAGGGGGCGCGGGTCAGCCCCAGCATTTT
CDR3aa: CASSAGGAGQPQHF

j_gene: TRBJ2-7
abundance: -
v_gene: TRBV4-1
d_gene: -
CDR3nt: TGCGCCAGCAGCCCGCCGGATTACACCTACGAGCAGTACTTC
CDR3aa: CASSPPDYTYEQYF

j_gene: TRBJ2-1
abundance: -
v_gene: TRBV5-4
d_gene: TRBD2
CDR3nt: TGTGCCAGCAGCTTGTACGCGGGGGGCTGGGATGAGCAGTTCTTC
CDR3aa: CASSLYAGGWDEQFF

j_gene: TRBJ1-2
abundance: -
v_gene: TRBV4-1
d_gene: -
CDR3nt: TGCGCCAGCAGCCAAGCGGACAGAAACTACTATGGCTACACCTTC
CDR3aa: CASSQADRNYYGYTF

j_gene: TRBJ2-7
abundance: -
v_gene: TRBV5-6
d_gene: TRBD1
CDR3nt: TGTGCCAGCAGCTCAGGGGGCGGCTACGAGCAGTACTTC
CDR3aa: CASSSGGGYEQYF

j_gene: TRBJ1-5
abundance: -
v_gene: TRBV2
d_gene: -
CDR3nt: TGTGCCAGCAGTGAAGGGGCTTATAGCAATCAGCCCCAGCATTTT
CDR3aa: CASSEGAYSNQPQHF

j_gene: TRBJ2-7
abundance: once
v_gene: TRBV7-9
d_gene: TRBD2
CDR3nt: TGTGCCAGCAGCCTCACTAGCGCTACCTACGAGCAGTACTTC
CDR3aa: CASSLTSATYEQYF

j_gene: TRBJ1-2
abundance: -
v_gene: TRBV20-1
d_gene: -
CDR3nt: TGCAGTGCGAGGGAATCCTATGGCTACACCTTC
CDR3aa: CSARESYGYTF

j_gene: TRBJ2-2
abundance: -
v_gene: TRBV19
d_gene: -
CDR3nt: TGTGCCAGCCGGGCCCTCCACACCGGGGAGCTGTTTTTT
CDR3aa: CASRALHTGELFF

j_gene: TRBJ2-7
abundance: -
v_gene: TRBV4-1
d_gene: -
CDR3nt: TGCGCCAGCAGCCAAGAGGGAGGCCAGCTCTACGAGCAGTACTTC
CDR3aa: CASSQEGGQLYEQYF

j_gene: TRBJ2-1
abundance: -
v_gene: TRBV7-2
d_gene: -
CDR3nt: TGTGCCAGCAGCTTCACAGCCTTCAACAATGAGCAGTTCTTC
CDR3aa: CASSFTAFNNEQFF

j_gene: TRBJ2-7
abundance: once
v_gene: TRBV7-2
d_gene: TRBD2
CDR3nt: TGTGCCAGCAGCTTAGGACTAGCGGCCTACGAGCAGTACTTC
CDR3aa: CASSLGLAAYEQYF

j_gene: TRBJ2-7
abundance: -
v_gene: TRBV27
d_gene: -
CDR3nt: TGTGCCAGCAGTTTAGGAGTAGGGGGCTACGAGCAGTACTTC
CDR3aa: CASSLGVGGYEQYF

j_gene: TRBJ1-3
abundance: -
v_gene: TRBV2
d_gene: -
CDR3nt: TGTGCCAGCAGTGAAATCTTGAGGGCCTACTCTGGAAACACCATATATTTT
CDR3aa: CASSEILRAYSGNTIYF

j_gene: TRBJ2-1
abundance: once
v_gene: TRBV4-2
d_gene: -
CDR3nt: TGTGCCAGCAGCCAATCCAGGGGTGGCAATGAGCAGTTCTTC
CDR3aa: CASSQSRGGNEQFF

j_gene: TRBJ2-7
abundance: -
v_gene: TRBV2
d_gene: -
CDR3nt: TGTGCCAGCAGTGAGGGAACGGATTACGAGCAGTACTTC
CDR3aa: CASSEGTDYEQYF

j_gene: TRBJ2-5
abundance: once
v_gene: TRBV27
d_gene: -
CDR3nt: TGTGCCAGTCCGCGGAGAGCCCCCGTGAACACGCTACGAGAAGAGACCCAGTACTTC
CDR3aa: CASPRRAPVNTLREETQYF

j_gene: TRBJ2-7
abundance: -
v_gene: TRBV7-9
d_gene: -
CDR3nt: TGTGCCAGCAGCTTAACCGGGGACTACGAGCAGTACTTC
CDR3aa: CASSLTGDYEQYF

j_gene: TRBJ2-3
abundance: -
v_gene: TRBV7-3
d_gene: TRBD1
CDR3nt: TGTGCCAGCAGCTTAAGCACCGGGACAGTCACAGATACGCAGTATTTT
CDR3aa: CASSLSTGTVTDTQYF

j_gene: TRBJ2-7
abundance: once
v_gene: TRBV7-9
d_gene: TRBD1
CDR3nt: TGTGCCAGCAGCTCCCCGGACAGGTATCCCTACGAGCAGTACTTC
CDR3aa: CASSSPDRYPYEQYF

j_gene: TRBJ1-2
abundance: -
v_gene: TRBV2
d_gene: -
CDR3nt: TGTGCCAGCAGTGAAAAATTCTCGGGGGGACTAAGAGATGGCTACACCTTC
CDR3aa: CASSEKFSGGLRDGYTF

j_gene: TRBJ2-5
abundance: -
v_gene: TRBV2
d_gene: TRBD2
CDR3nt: TGTGCCAGCAGTGCTGGGACTAGCGGGAGTGGGGAGACCCAGTACTTC
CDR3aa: CASSAGTSGSGETQYF

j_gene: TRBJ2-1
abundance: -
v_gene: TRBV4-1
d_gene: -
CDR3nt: TGCGCCAGCAGCCGCCACATTCACGCCGACAATGAGCAGTTCTTC
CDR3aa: CASSRHIHADNEQFF

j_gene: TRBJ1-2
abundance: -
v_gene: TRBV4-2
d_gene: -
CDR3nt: TGTGCCAGCAGCCAAGGGCAAGGAGCGGAGGGCTATGGCTACACCTTC
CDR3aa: CASSQGQGAEGYGYTF

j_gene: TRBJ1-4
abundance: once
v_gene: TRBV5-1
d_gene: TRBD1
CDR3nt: TGCGCCAGCAGCCCTCGACAGGGAGGATTTGAAAAACTGTTTTTT
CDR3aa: CASSPRQGGFEKLFF

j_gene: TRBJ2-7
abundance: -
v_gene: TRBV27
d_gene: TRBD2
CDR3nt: TGTGCCAGCAGTCCCCGGACTAGCGGGGGGGTCCCCTACGAGCAGTACTTC
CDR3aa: CASSPRTSGGVPYEQYF

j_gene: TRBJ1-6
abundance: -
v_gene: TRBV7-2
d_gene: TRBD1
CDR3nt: TGTGCCAGCAGCTTAGTGGAGGGACAGGGCCGATTCGGTTCACCCCTCCACTTT
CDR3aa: CASSLVEGQGRFGSPLHF

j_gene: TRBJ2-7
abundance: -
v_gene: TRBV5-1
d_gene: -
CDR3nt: TGCGCCAGCAGCTTCGGGCTGGAACAGAACCGGTACGAGCAGTACTTC
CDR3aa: CASSFGLEQNRYEQYF

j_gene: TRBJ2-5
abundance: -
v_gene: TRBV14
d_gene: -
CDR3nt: TGTGCCAGCAGCCCTCCCCGGACAGAAGTTTTTGCGGAGACCCAGTACTTC
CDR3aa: CASSPPRTEVFAETQYF

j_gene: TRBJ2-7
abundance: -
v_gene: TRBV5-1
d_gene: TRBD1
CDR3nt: TGCGCCAGCAGCTTGCCGGGACAGACCTACGAGCAGTACTTC
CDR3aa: CASSLPGQTYEQYF

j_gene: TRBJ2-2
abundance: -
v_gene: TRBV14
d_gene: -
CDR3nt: TGTGCCAGCAGCAACCGGGACATTCTGTTGAACACCGGGGAGCTGTTTTTT
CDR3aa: CASSNRDILLNTGELFF